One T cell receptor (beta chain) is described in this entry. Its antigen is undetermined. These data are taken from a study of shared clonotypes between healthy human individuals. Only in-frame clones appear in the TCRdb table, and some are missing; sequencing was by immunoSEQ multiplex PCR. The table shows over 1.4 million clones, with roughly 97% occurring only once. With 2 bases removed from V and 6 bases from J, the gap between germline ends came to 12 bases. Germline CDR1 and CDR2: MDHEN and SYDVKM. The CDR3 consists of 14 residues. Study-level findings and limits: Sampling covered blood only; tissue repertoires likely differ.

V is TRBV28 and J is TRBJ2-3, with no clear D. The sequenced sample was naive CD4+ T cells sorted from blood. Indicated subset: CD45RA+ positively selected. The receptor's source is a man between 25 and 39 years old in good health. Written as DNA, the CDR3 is TGTGCCAGCAGTTTAGGTACCCAACAGGATACGCAGTATTTT. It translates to CASSLGTQQDTQYF.